The 17 T cell receptor beta chains listed next were all sequenced from one sample in a study of graft-versus-host responses after intestinal transplantation. Their target antigens are unknown. Sequenced by immunoSEQ multiplex PCR; TCRdb stores in-frame clones only, minus some. The data show over 85,000 clones, approximately 94% seen once. Sequencing used unstimulated CD4+ T cells sorted from spleen or lymph node cells, obtained before transplant. The receptors were sampled from a human donor who was the organ donor for an intestinal transplant.

V is TRBV5-4 and J is TRBJ2-3, with D maybe TRBD1 (5 bases). V lost 7 bases, J lost 1 base, and 16 bases lay in between. CDR1 SGHNT and CDR2 YYREEE come from the germline V gene (reference sequence). The CDR3 sequence is 15 residues long. CDR3 sequence: CASGRGSTGTDTQYF. Written as DNA, the CDR3 is TGTGCCAGCGGAAGGGGTTCGACCGGCACAGATACGCAGTATTTT.

The rearrangement links TRBV6-8 to TRBJ1-2; 7 bases line up with TRBD1. Germline CDR1 is MNHGY and CDR2 is SAAAGT. V shed 5 bases and J 10 bases; nucleotides not matched to a gene: 7. The CDR3 is 12 residues long. CDR3: CASSEGQTYYTF. As DNA, the CDR3 is TGTGCCAGCAGTGAGGGACAGACGTACTACACCTTC.

V gene TRBV10-3 combines with J gene TRBJ1-3, with D tentatively TRBD1 (5 bases). CDR3 length equals 16 residues. Germline assignment: CDR1 ENHRY and CDR2 SYGVKD. V lost 4 bases to trimming and J lost 0 bases, with 13 bases between them. Here the CDR3 reads CAISGLSGGSGNTIYF. The CDR3 nucleotides are TGTGCCATCAGTGGCTTAAGCGGGGGCTCTGGAAACACCATATATTTT.

The chain joins TRBV11-1 to TRBJ2-7, with 9 bases lining up with TRBD1. The germline V gene encodes CDR1 SGHAT and CDR2 FQDESV (reference sequence). The CDR3 runs to 13 residues. V lost 8 bases and J lost 1; bases outside the gene matches: 3. CDR3 sequence (DNA): TGTGCCAGCGGACAGGGGTTATCCTACGAGCAGTACTTC. Residues: CASGQGLSYEQYF. The complete variable domain, with remaining parts taken from reference TRBV11-1 and TRBJ2-7, reads EAEVAQSPRYKITEKSQAVAFWCDPISGHATLYWYRQILGQGPELLVQFQDESVVDDSQLPKDRFSAERLKGVDSTLKIQPAELGDSAMYLCASGQGLSYEQYFGPGTRLTVT.

The chain uses TRBV28 and TRBJ1-2, with TRBD1 as a possible D gene (6 bases). The V gene's germline CDR1 is MDHEN and CDR2 SYDVKM. With 6 bases removed from V and 3 bases from J, the gap between germline ends came to 20 bases. This CDR3 is built from 16 residues. Here the CDR3 reads CASSSPSRGMDYGYTF. CDR3 sequence (DNA): TGTGCCAGCAGCTCCCCTTCGAGGGGGATGGACTATGGCTACACCTTC.

The CDR3 DNA is TGTGCCATCAGTGATCGCGACAGTGGACAAGAGACCCAGTACTTC. It encodes CAISDRDSGQETQYF. The chain employs TRBV10-3 and TRBJ2-5, with TRBD1 as a possible D gene (5 bases). CDR1 is ENHRY, CDR2 SYGVKD, per germline. The CDR3 has 15 amino acids. Trimming left V 3 bases short and J 2 bases short, with 13 bases between.

This chain connects TRBV27 to TRBJ2-5; 11 nucleotides agree with TRBD2. The V gene's germline CDR1 is MNHEY and CDR2 SMNVEV (reference sequence). CDR3 size: 13 residues. After removal of 9 bases from V and 10 bases from J, the junction contained 10 bases not matched to a gene. The CDR3 DNA follows: TGTGCCAGTCGGGCTAGCGGGGGGCTCGTCCAGTACTTC. Translated, it gives CASRASGGLVQYF.

The genes are TRBV11-3 and TRBJ1-2; D ambiguous. The CDR3 is 11 amino acids. CDR1 and CDR2 (germline): SGHNT, YENEEA. Trimming took off 4 bases at V and 5 bases at J, with 5 bases between the two ends. The CDR3 nucleotides read TGTGCCAGCAGCTCCGGATATGGCTACACCTTC. This gives the protein CASSSGYGYTF.

The rearrangement links TRBV25-1 to TRBJ1-4; 8 bases match TRBD1. The J segment lost 3 bases and the V segment lost 10 bases, leaving 4 bases of the junction unmatched. This CDR3 comprises 13 residues. Germline V gene data show CDR1 as MGHDK and CDR2 as SYGVNS. CDR3 in amino acids: CATEQGANEKLFF. The CDR3 DNA reads TGTGCCACCGAACAGGGGGCTAATGAAAAACTGTTTTTT. Based on the CDR3 plus reference TRBV25-1 and TRBJ1-4, the full variable domain is EADIYQTPRYLVIGTGKKITLECSQTMGHDKMYWYQQDPGMELHLIHYSYGVNSTEKGDLSSESTVSRIRTEHFPLTLESARPSHTSQYLCATEQGANEKLFFGSGTQLSVL.

The rearrangement uses TRBV28 and TRBJ1-1; possible D gene TRBD1, 6 bases. The CDR3 has 16 residues. V shed 2 bases and J shed 1 base, with 14 bases lying between them. The germline gives CDR1 MDHEN, CDR2 SYDVKM. CDR3 coding DNA: TGTGCCAGCAGTTTAGCAGGGGCGTGGAAGAACACTGAAGCTTTCTTT. The encoded protein is CASSLAGAWKNTEAFF.

This sequence joins TRBV5-1 and TRBJ1-6; 9 nucleotides agree with TRBD1. The CDR3 length is 13 residues. With V trimmed by 7 bases and J by 8 bases, 4 bases remained unmatched. Germline V CDR1 and CDR2: SGHRS, YFSETQ. CDR3: CASRDREDSPLHF. The CDR3 nucleotides read TGCGCCAGCCGGGACAGGGAGGATTCACCCCTCCACTTT.

The CDR3 DNA reads as TGTGCCAGCAGTTCCGACAGGGGGAAAGAAGGCTCTGAAGCTTTCTTT. Its translation: CASSSDRGKEGSEAFF. The chain uses TRBV28 and TRBJ1-1, with 9 nucleotides matching TRBD1. V dropped 4 bases and J dropped 6; count of bases not matched to a gene: 12. Germline-derived CDR1 and CDR2 are MDHEN and SYDVKM. The CDR3 consists of 16 residues.

This chain joins TRBV7-6 and TRBJ2-6; D gene uncertain. The V end was cut by 4 bases, the J end by 0 bases, with 10 bases between. The CDR3 spans 16 residues. Looked up from germline, CDR1 is SGHVS and CDR2 is FNYEAQ. As DNA, the CDR3 is TGTGCCAGCAGCTCTGGACGGGCCTCTGGGGCCAACGTCCTGACTTTC. Residues: CASSSGRASGANVLTF.

The genes are TRBV7-8 and TRBJ1-5, with TRBD1 matching 12 bases. CDR1 and CDR2 from the germline V gene are SGHVS and FQNEAQ. The CDR3 sequence is 19 residues long. V lost 1 base to trimming and J lost 6 bases; unmatched junction nucleotides: 13. Here the CDR3 reads CASSLGYLGQGAKRQPQHF. The CDR3 DNA reads TGTGCCAGCAGCTTAGGATATTTGGGACAGGGGGCGAAACGTCAGCCCCAGCATTTT.

This chain uses TRBV11-3 with TRBJ2-2, with 8 bases matching TRBD1. With V trimmed by 6 bases and J by 6 bases, 3 bases remained unmatched. Germline V gives CDR1 SGHNT, CDR2 YENEEA. The CDR3 is 13 residues long. In DNA form, the CDR3 reads TGTGCCAGCAGTTTGGACAGGGCCGGGGAGCTGTTTTTT. Its translation is CASSLDRAGELFF. The full variable domain, with the rest looked up from reference TRBV11-3 and TRBJ2-2, is EAGVVQSPRYKIIEKKQPVAFWCNPISGHNTLYWYLQNLGQGPELLIRYENEEAVDDSQLPKDRFSAERLKGVDSTLKIQPAELGDSAVYLCASSLDRAGELFFGEGSRLTVL.

This chain links TRBV7-8 with TRBJ1-1; TRBD1 is a possible D gene (6 bases). Trimming pared 5 bases from V and 0 bases from J, leaving 19 bases between. Germline V gene lookup returns CDR1 SGHVS and CDR2 FQNEAQ. This CDR3 has 17 amino acids. The CDR3 here is CASSEQGIASMNTEAFF. CDR3 nucleotides: TGTGCCAGCAGCGAACAGGGAATTGCTAGCATGAACACTGAAGCTTTCTTT.

The genes are TRBV2 and TRBJ2-2, with 10 bases identical to TRBD1. This CDR3 comprises 15 residues. V lost 6 bases, J lost 4 bases, and 5 bases stayed unmatched. From germline, CDR1 is SNHLY and CDR2 FYNNEI. Written as DNA, the CDR3 is TGTGCCAGCAGACCTGACAGGGGGCCCACCGGGGAGCTGTTTTTT. This gives the protein CASRPDRGPTGELFF.